This TCR beta chain was documented in a study of CD8 T cells in Susac syndrome. Random hexamers were used to reverse transcribe the RNA input (roughly 0.5 to 1 ug). The TCR beta CDR3 was amplified by immunoSEQ multiplex PCR across 54 Vbeta, 13 Jbeta. TCRdb reprocessed the immunoSEQ multiplex PCR reads with MiXCR, giving one entry per CDR3 protein. Of 150,000 or so distinct CDR3 sequences listed, around 94% are singletons. The V gene's germline CDR1 is DFQATT and CDR2 SNEGSKA (reference sequence). Trimming at V came to 7 bases and at J to 3 bases, leaving 6 bases not matched to a gene. This CDR3 has 14 residues. Sequencing targeted TCR beta in T cells from blood (CD8+ and CD4+). The study used healthy donors as controls matched for age and sex. Negative isolation yielded CD4+ and CD8+ T cells, and FACS enriched TEMRA cells.

The V and J genes are TRBV20-1 and TRBJ2-1, with 10 bases identical to TRBD2. This TCR derives from a human donor in good health. The sequencing input was CD4+ T cells from PBMCs. Here the CDR3 DNA reads TGCAGTGGGGCCCCTAGCGGGGGCTACAATGAGCAGTTCTTC. Protein product: CSGAPSGGYNEQFF.